This TCR beta chain is from a study of monozygotic twins with inflammatory bowel disease. Study findings and constraints: Patient-specific immunosuppressive treatments may have made repertoires more variable. Researchers report that IBD patients shared fewer clonotypes with others than healthy twins, especially amid disease activity.

This CDR3 is built from 15 residues. The V gene's germline CDR1 is KGHSH and CDR2 LQKENI. In the case of this clonotype: Its antigen is unidentified.

It was approximately 3,700 ng of total RNA that each TCR library used. Amplification used two nested PCRs: 15 to 20 cycles, then 9 cycles, on TCRalpha/TCRbeta cDNA. TCRdb reprocessed the 5' RACE reads and reports one entry per CDR3 protein, with no DNA. This table holds 350,000 to 400,000 distinct CDR3 sequences. The source of this sequence is a human donor with ulcerative colitis or Crohn's disease, or a healthy co-twin of an affected twin (not recorded which). Sequencing input: blood. The chain employs TRBV18 and TRBJ1-5. CDR3 loop: CASSLEKQTNQPQHF.